This T cell receptor beta chain originates from a study of OX40 agonist ivuxolimab in advanced cancers. Study-level information: Patients undergoing dose escalation presented with hepatocellular carcinoma, melanoma, renal cell or head and neck cancer.

The J segment lost 7 bases and the V segment lost 4 bases, leaving 3 bases of the junction unmatched. CDR1 and CDR2 (germline): MGHDK, SYGVNS. The CDR3 extends over 13 amino acids. Sequencing was performed with immunoSEQ multiplex PCR; in TCRdb, only in-frame clones are kept and a portion is missing. The table includes some 67,000 clones, about four fifths detected once. This clone has only a few counts. This clonotype was obtained from an adult with an advanced solid tumor such as melanoma, head and neck, liver or kidney cancer. V and J are TRBV25-1 and TRBJ1-2; 10 bases fit TRBD1. The input for sequencing was CD4+ or CD8+ T cells sorted from blood, taken in a trial of the OX40 agonist ivuxolimab. This CDR3 is CASSGGTGVGYTF. Here the CDR3 DNA reads TGTGCCAGCAGTGGGGGGACAGGGGTTGGCTACACCTTC.